The rows below give T cell receptor beta chains drawn from one sample of a study of cytomegalovirus exposure and HLA in healthy donors. Produced via immunoSEQ multiplex PCR; TCRdb's table is partial and in-frame only. The table records around 150,000 clones, just under 80% of them present only once. Input material: PBMCs. All receptors derive from a man aged 25 to 40 in good health. Both conserved end residues are part of each CDR3. The D gene is left open where the match is weak. For some rows the clone size is stated as once, few or many, or as a class when expanded; others skip it.

V gene	D gene	J gene	CDR3 length	clone size	CDR3 protein	CDR3 DNA
TRBV27	.	TRBJ1-6	17	.	CASTTTGKLMIRHPLHF	TGTGCCAGCACCACAACAGGTAAGCTTATGATTAGGCACCCCCTCCACTTT
TRBV6-5	.	TRBJ2-4	16	.	CASSYSGGLAKNIQYF	TGTGCCAGCAGTTACTCTGGGGGGTTAGCCAAAAACATTCAGTACTTC
TRBV4-2	TRBD2	TRBJ2-7	18	.	CASSQEASGSSLGYEQYF	TGTGCCAGCAGCCAAGAGGCTAGCGGGAGCTCCCTAGGGTACGAGCAGTACTTC
TRBV2	.	TRBJ1-5	15	.	CASTLAKGANQPQHF	TGTGCCAGCACCCTAGCGAAAGGGGCTAATCAGCCCCAGCATTTT
TRBV5-1	TRBD2	TRBJ2-3	18	.	CASSLFLAGGRGTDTQYF	TGCGCCAGCAGCTTGTTTCTAGCGGGAGGAAGAGGCACAGATACGCAGTATTTT
TRBV19	TRBD2	TRBJ2-1	18	.	CASSMKGRHSGPRDEQFF	TGTGCCAGTAGTATGAAGGGCCGTCATAGCGGGCCTAGGGATGAGCAGTTCTTC
TRBV6-5	TRBD2	TRBJ2-1	13	few	CASGTSGYNEQFF	TGTGCCAGCGGGACTAGCGGGTACAATGAGCAGTTCTTC
TRBV7-9	.	TRBJ2-7	13	.	CASRLDGNYEQYF	TGTGCCAGCAGGTTGGACGGGAACTACGAGCAGTACTTC
TRBV15	.	TRBJ1-2	16	.	CATSRGQQPLNYGYTF	TGTGCCACCAGCAGAGGACAACAGCCACTTAACTATGGCTACACCTTC
TRBV18	TRBD1	TRBJ2-2	15	.	CASSPRQGDTGELFF	TGTGCCAGCTCACCCCGGCAGGGGGACACCGGGGAGCTGTTTTTT
TRBV5-4	.	TRBJ2-7	15	few	CASSLIRDTPYEQYF	TGTGCCAGCAGCTTAATCCGGGACACCCCCTACGAGCAGTACTTC
TRBV7-8	.	TRBJ1-2	16	.	CASSLSVPWDGGGYTF	TGTGCCAGCAGCTTATCGGTACCGTGGGATGGAGGTGGCTACACCTTC
TRBV5-1	TRBD2	TRBJ2-1	15	.	CASSIRTSSAGEQFF	TGCGCCAGCAGCATCCGGACTAGCTCCGCGGGGGAGCAGTTCTTC
TRBV28	.	TRBJ2-1	14	few	CASSPHPPDNEQFF	TGTGCCAGCAGCCCTCATCCTCCAGACAATGAGCAGTTCTTC
TRBV19	TRBD2	TRBJ2-7	15	.	CASSPGGTSGLEQYF	TGTGCCAGTAGTCCCGGCGGGACTAGCGGACTGGAGCAGTACTTC
TRBV2	.	TRBJ2-3	14	.	CASKREIRPGTQYF	TGTGCCAGCAAACGGGAGATTCGGCCGGGTACGCAGTATTTT
TRBV19	TRBD2	TRBJ2-7	16	.	CASSLRRGLADYEQYF	TGTGCCAGTAGCCTTCGACGGGGACTAGCGGACTACGAGCAGTACTTC
TRBV2	.	TRBJ2-7	11	.	CASHSSYEQYF	TGTGCCAGCCACAGCTCCTACGAGCAGTACTTC
TRBV27	.	TRBJ2-7	13	.	CASSLGPGLEQYF	TGTGCCAGCAGTTTGGGGCCCGGATTGGAGCAGTACTTC
TRBV19	TRBD2	TRBJ2-1	17	.	CATHLTGTSGSYNEQFF	TGTGCCACCCATCTAACCGGGACTAGCGGCTCCTACAATGAGCAGTTCTTC
TRBV18	.	TRBJ2-7	13	.	CASSTGSSYEQYF	TGTGCCAGCTCGACAGGCAGCTCCTACGAGCAGTACTTC
TRBV11-3	.	TRBJ2-3	16	.	CASSQTVPGGTDTQYF	TGTGCCAGCAGCCAGACTGTTCCCGGGGGCACAGATACGCAGTATTTT
TRBV5-1	TRBD1	TRBJ2-6	17	.	CASSPQGARSGANVLTF	TGCGCCAGCAGCCCACAGGGGGCACGGTCTGGGGCCAACGTCCTGACTTTC
TRBV14	TRBD2	TRBJ2-7	16	.	CASSQATSGAYYEQYF	TGTGCCAGCAGCCAGGCGACTAGCGGGGCATACTACGAGCAGTACTTC
TRBV27	TRBD2	TRBJ2-5	15	.	CASSLGASGQETQYF	TGTGCCAGCAGTTTAGGGGCTAGCGGGCAAGAGACCCAGTACTTC
TRBV10-3	TRBD2	TRBJ2-3	16	.	CAIRRGAGDVTDTQYF	TGTGCCATCAGGAGGGGTGCGGGAGATGTGACAGATACGCAGTATTTT
TRBV11-1	.	TRBJ1-1	13	.	CASSLLIETEAFF	TGTGCCAGCAGCTTATTAATCGAGACTGAAGCCTTCTTT
TRBV30	.	TRBJ1-6	13	.	CAWTGSLNSPLHF	TGTGCCTGGACGGGGTCACTTAATTCACCCCTCCACTTT
TRBV5-4	.	TRBJ2-3	16	.	CASSLVGQGYTDTQYF	TGTGCCAGCAGCTTGGTGGGGCAGGGGTACACAGATACGCAGTATTTT
TRBV7-9	.	TRBJ2-2	15	.	CASSLSQGGTGELFF	TGTGCCAGCAGCTTAAGTCAGGGGGGCACCGGGGAGCTGTTTTTT
TRBV11-3	TRBD1	TRBJ1-2	14	.	CASSPRQGKGGYTF	TGTGCCAGCAGCCCGAGACAGGGAAAAGGTGGCTACACCTTC
TRBV7-9	.	TRBJ2-2	16	.	CASSLGPLVPAGELFF	TGTGCCAGCAGCTTAGGCCCCCTAGTTCCCGCCGGGGAGCTGTTTTTT
TRBV5-8	TRBD2	TRBJ2-1	16	once	CASRGRLAGSYNEQFF	TGTGCCAGCAGAGGAAGACTAGCGGGGTCCTACAATGAGCAGTTCTTC